What follows describes a single T cell receptor beta chain. Germline CDR1 reads LNHNV; CDR2 reads YYDKDF (reference sequence). With V trimmed by 5 bases and J by 2 bases, 13 bases remained unmatched. This CDR3 is built from 17 residues. This record comes from a study of technical replicates of blood from a few donors. Sequencing was performed with immunoSEQ multiplex PCR; in TCRdb, only in-frame clones are kept and a portion is missing. The sample consists of about 88,000 clones, approximately 90% of them appearing once. V is TRBV15 and J is TRBJ2-7; 9 bases are a match to TRBD2. This TCR came from a human donor in good health. Sequenced input: T cells isolated from PBMCs. The CDR3 here is CATSPRGLAPFAYEQYF. The CDR3 nucleotides are TGTGCCACCAGCCCCAGGGGACTAGCCCCGTTTGCCTACGAGCAGTACTTC.